This note documents a single T cell receptor beta chain sequence. Its antigen is not identified. This specimen comes from a study of cytomegalovirus exposure and HLA in healthy donors. Study-level background: As released early, the data held roughly 85 million unique TCRs from HLA-typed donors.

The PCR employed 60 Vbeta primers together with 13 Jbeta primers. Sequenced by immunoSEQ multiplex PCR; TCRdb stores in-frame clones only, minus some. The sample has about 140,000 clones, over 75% seen once. Study results and caveats: When a later analysis compared HLA-associated TCR beta chains with equally common others, the HLA-associated chains turned out to be more clonally expanded and to have lower generation probabilities. Association of a missense DCLRE1C variant with TCR beta V- and J-gene trimming was reported in a later analysis. The classifier reportedly diagnosed cytomegalovirus status with high specificity and sensitivity.

Specimen: PBMCs. The sequence came from a female donor in good health and CMV-seronegative.

The CDR3 bases are TGTGCCAGCAGCTCCGGGACACTTGAAAAACTGTTTTTT. This encodes CASSSGTLEKLFF. J is TRBJ1-4 and V is TRBV5-6; D might be TRBD1 (6 bases). V was shortened by 3 bases and J by 7 bases, with 10 bases between the two germline ends. Germline CDR1 reads SGHDT; CDR2 reads YYEEEE. This CDR3 contains 13 residues. The full variable domain, its missing parts supplied by reference TRBV5-6 and TRBJ1-4, is DAGVTQSPTHLIKTRGQQVTLRCSPKSGHDTVSWYQQALGQGPQFIFQYYEEEERQRGNFPDRFSGHQFPNYSSELNVNALLLGDSALYLCASSSGTLEKLFFGSGTQLSVL.